The present entry profiles one T cell receptor beta chain with its context. Its cognate antigen is unknown. This specimen comes from a study of vaccination effects on CD4 cells after COVID-19. About the research overall: Once vaccinated, three convalescent patients were sampled both early and late afterward. Roughly 1.8 million PBMC per well received approximately 10 IU/ml IL-2 and around 9.8 ug/ml peptides in culture.

Per the germline V gene, CDR1 is KGHDR and CDR2 is SFDVKD. The CDR3 is 15 residues long. J lost 5 bases, V lost 7 bases, and 7 bases had no gene match. Cells that had been cultured for 10 days were the source of isolated CD4+ T cells. It was between March and December 2020 that the person had a SARS-CoV-2 infection confirmed by PCR. Two-dose BNT162b2 or mRNA-1273 vaccination was given to participants. The method was immunoSEQ multiplex PCR; TCRdb's version includes in-frame clones alone and lacks a portion of them. Of roughly 30,000 clones listed, approximately 77% were seen once; the top ten hold about 7.1%.

The sequence was collected from a human donor who had a prior SARS-CoV-2 infection. Sequencing was performed on CD4+ T cells from PBMCs cultured without peptide, taken after COVID-19 vaccination. The chain joins TRBV24-1 to TRBJ2-1; TRBD2 matches 10 bases. The CDR3 DNA sequence: TGTGCCACCAGCGGGGGAACTAGCGGGGACAATGAGCAGTTCTTC. Translated, it gives CATSGGTSGDNEQFF.